This T cell receptor beta chain came from a study of blood T cell repertoires in COVID-19. Study summary: Sample material is recorded as cDNA or gDNA derived from T cells, B-cell-depleted T cells, or PBMCs.

In Seattle, patients joined the study during active infection and were tracked longitudinally. Per the authors' pipeline: Amplified reference gene primers provided the basis for estimating nucleated cell counts. Only in-frame clones appear in the TCRdb table, and some are missing; sequencing was by immunoSEQ multiplex PCR. V, J and clone size were drawn from that table, and D and trimming were deduced from the DNA. The sample lists about 250,000 clones; about 87% were seen once. Trimming left V 3 bases short and J 4 bases short, with 9 bases between. This CDR3 is built from 13 residues. In germline, CDR1 is MDHEN, CDR2 SYDVKM.

Sequencing was carried out using peripheral blood. V is TRBV28 and J is TRBJ1-2, with D perhaps matching TRBD1 (6 bases). The receptor was isolated from a woman in her 30s with COVID-19, enrolled during active disease. CDR3 in amino acids: CASSFRGPYGYTF. The CDR3 DNA reads as TGTGCCAGCAGTTTCAGGGGACCCTATGGCTACACCTTC.